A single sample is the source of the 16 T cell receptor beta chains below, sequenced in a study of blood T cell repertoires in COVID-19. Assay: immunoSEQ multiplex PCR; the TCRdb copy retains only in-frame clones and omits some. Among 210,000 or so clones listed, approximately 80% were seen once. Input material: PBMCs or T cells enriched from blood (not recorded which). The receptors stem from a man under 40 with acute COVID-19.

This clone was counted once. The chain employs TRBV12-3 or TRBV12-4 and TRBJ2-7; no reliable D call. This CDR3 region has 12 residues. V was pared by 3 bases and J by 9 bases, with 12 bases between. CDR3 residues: CASSFQGLGQYF. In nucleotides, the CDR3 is TGTGCCAGCAGTTTTCAAGGCCTAGGGCAGTACTTC.

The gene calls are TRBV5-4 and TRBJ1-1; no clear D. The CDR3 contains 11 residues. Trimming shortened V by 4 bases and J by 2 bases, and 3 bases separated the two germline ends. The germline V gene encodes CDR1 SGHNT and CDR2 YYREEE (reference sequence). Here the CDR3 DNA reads TGTGCCAGCAGCCTCAACACTGAAGCTTTCTTT. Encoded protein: CASSLNTEAFF.

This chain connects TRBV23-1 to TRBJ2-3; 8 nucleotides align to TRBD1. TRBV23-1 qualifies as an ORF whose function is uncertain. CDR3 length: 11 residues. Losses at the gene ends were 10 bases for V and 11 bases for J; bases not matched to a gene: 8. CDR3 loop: CATPPGQGQYF. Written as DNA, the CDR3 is TGCGCCACCCCTCCCGGACAGGGGCAGTATTTT.

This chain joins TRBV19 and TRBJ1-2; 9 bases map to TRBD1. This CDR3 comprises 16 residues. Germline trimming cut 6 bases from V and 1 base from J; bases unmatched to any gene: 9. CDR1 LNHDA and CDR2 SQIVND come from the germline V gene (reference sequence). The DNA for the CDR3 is TGTGCCAGTAGAATCGCACCGGGACAGGGTAACTATGGCTACACCTTC. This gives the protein CASRIAPGQGNYGYTF.

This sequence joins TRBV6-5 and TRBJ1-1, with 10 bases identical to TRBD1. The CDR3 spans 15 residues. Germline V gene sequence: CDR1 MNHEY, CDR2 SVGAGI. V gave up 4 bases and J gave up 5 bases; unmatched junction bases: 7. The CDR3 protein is CASSSPGTGVTEAFF. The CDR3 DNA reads TGTGCCAGCAGTTCCCCCGGGACAGGGGTAACTGAAGCTTTCTTT.

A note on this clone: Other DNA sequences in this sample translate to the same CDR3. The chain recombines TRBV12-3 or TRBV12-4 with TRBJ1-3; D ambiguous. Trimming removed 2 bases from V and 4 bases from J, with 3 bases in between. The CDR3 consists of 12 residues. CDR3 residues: CASSLQGNTIYF. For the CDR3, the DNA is TGTGCCAGCAGTTTACAGGGAAACACCATATATTTT.

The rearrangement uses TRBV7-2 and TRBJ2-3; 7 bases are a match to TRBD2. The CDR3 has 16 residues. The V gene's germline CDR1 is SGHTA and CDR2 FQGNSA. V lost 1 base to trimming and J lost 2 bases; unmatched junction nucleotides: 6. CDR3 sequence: CASSLGGLGPTDTQYF. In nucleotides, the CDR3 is TGTGCCAGCAGCTTAGGCGGACTAGGGCCCACAGATACGCAGTATTTT.

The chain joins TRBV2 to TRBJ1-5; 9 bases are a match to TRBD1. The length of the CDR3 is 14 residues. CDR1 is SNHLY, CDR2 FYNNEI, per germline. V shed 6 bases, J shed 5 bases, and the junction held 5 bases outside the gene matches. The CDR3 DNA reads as TGTGCCAGCAGGGAGACAGGGGGTCATCAGCCCCAGCATTTT. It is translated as CASRETGGHQPQHF.

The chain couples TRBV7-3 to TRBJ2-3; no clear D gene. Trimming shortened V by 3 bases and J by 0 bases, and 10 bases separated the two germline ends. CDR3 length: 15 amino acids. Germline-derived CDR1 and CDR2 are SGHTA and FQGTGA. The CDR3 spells CASSFTTSSTDTQYF. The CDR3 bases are TGTGCCAGCAGCTTCACCACTTCTAGCACAGATACGCAGTATTTT.

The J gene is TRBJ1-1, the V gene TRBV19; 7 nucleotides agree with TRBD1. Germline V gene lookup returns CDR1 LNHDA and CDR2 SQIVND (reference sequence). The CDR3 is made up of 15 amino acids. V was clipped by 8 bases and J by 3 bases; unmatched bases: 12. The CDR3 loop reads CASQPTGAVDTEAFF. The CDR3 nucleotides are TGTGCCAGTCAACCCACAGGGGCGGTGGACACTGAAGCTTTCTTT.

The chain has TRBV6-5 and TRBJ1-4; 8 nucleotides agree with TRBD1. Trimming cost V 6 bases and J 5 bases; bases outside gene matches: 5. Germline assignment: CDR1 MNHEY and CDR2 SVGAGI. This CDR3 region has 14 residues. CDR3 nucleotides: TGTGCCAGCAGCCTCACAGGGGGGAATGAAAAACTGTTTTTT. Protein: CASSLTGGNEKLFF.

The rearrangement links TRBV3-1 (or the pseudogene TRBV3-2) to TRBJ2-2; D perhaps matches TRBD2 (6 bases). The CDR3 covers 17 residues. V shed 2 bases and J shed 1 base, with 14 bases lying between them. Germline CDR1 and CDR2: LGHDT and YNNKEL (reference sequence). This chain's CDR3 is CASSQRGWRGNTGELFF. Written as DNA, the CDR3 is TGTGCCAGCAGCCAAAGAGGGTGGCGGGGGAACACCGGGGAGCTGTTTTTT.

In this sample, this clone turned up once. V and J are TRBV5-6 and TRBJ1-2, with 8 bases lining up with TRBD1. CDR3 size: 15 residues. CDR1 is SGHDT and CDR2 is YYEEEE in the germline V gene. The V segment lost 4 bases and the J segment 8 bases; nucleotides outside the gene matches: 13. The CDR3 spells CASSINLGDRRGYTF. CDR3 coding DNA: TGTGCCAGCAGCATTAACCTTGGGGACAGGCGAGGCTACACCTTC.

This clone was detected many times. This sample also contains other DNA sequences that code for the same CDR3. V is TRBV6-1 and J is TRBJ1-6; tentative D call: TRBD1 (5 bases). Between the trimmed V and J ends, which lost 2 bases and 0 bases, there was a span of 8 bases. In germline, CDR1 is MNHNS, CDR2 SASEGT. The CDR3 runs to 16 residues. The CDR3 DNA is TGTGCCAGCAGTGAACGTAGGGGCTCCTATAATTCACCCCTCCACTTT. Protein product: CASSERRGSYNSPLHF.

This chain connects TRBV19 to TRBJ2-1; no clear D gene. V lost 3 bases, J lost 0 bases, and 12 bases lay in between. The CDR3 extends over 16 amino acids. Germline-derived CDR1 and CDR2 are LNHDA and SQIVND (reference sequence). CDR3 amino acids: CASSMNGVSSYNEQFF. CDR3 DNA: TGTGCCAGTAGTATGAACGGAGTGAGCTCCTACAATGAGCAGTTCTTC.

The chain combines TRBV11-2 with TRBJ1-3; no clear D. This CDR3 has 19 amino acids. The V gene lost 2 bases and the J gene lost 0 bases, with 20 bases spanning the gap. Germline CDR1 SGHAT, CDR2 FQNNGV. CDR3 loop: CASSLLPLLSGSSGNTIYF. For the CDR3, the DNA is TGTGCCAGCAGCTTATTGCCCCTCCTGTCTGGCTCCTCTGGAAACACCATATATTTT.